This TCR beta chain is from a study of blood T cell repertoires in COVID-19. Whole-study context: PBMCs, B-cell-depleted T cells, or T cells provided the cDNA or gDNA that made up the material.

The CDR3 totals 21 residues. The V and J ends lost 2 bases and 0 bases respectively, with 26 bases between them. Germline V lookup: CDR1 LGHNA, CDR2 YSLEER. In the authors' methods: Amplifying reference gene primers gave estimates of nucleated cell counts. TCRdb's table, derived via immunoSEQ multiplex PCR, lists solely in-frame clones and lacks some. The V and J calls and clone size come from that table; D and trimming were worked out from the DNA. The sample has 200,000 to 250,000 clones; 81% are singletons. The TCR was taken from a woman aged 50 to 60 with acute COVID-19. This chain connects TRBV4-3 to TRBJ1-5; possible D gene TRBD1, 5 bases. The sample comprised PBMCs or T cells enriched from blood (not recorded which). The CDR3 loop reads CASSQHFEQAAPLYSNQPQHF. For the CDR3, the DNA is TGCGCCAGCAGCCAACATTTTGAACAGGCGGCTCCCCTATATAGCAATCAGCCCCAGCATTTT.